This record concerns one T cell receptor beta chain sequence. The same CDR3 also results from other DNA sequences found in this sample. This entry is derived from a study of blood T cell repertoires in COVID-19. On the study more broadly: Whether acute or convalescent, the COVID-19 samples came from the United States, Italy and Spain. PBMCs, B-cell-depleted T cells, or T cells were the source of the cDNA or gDNA that made up the material.

CDR1 is GTSNPN, CDR2 SVGIG, per germline (reference sequence). This CDR3 region has 12 residues. Trimming removed 0 bases at V and 9 bases at J, with 10 bases between. Original processing methods: Amplifying reference gene primers gave estimates of nucleated cell counts. Data came from immunoSEQ multiplex PCR; TCRdb stores just in-frame clones and leaves some out. The V and J calls and clone size were taken over from that table, and D and trimming were inferred from the DNA. This sample has nearly 60,000 clones; over 75% occur once, and the top ten carry under 5%. The TCR originated in a man in his forties with active COVID-19. Material for sequencing was peripheral blood. J is TRBJ2-3 and V is TRBV30, with D perhaps matching TRBD1 (5 bases). CDR3 sequence reads: CAWSVGADTQYF. CDR3 sequence (DNA): TGTGCCTGGAGTGTAGGGGCGGACACGCAGTATTTT.